These 24 T cell receptor beta chains share one sample of origin, sequenced in a study of CD8 T cells in ankylosing spondylitis. Each CDR3 protein gets one entry after TCRdb re-called the 5' RACE reads with MiXCR. The sample has approximately 69,000 distinct CDR3 sequences, about 5.2% seen once. The sequenced sample consisted of blood, either unsorted or a sorted T cell fraction (not recorded which). These receptors all come from a male donor with ankylosing spondylitis or in good health (not recorded which).

J is TRBJ1-4 and V is TRBV30; D uncertain. CDR1 is GTSNPN and CDR2 is SVGIG in the germline V gene (reference sequence). Trimming pared 5 bases from V and 5 bases from J, leaving 15 bases between. The CDR3 has 14 residues. The CDR3 nucleotides are TGTGCCTGGGCCGTGGGCCTCGGGAATGAAAAACTGTTTTTT. Protein: CAWAVGLGNEKLFF.

This clonotype was seen a single time. The chain joins TRBV29-1 to TRBJ1-5; D perhaps matches TRBD1 (6 bases). The CDR3 runs to 14 residues. Trimming removed 8 bases at V and 4 bases at J, with 18 bases between. CDR1 is SQVTM and CDR2 is ANQGSEA in the germline V gene. The CDR3 region is CSPHGGQINQPQHF. The CDR3 bases are TGCAGCCCTCATGGAGGACAGATTAATCAGCCCCAGCATTTT.

This clonotype was seen at least ten times. The CDR3 is CASSYTSNVIGHGELFF. CDR3 coding DNA: TGCGCCAGCAGCTATACTAGTAACGTAATCGGGCACGGGGAGCTGTTTTTT. This chain joins TRBV5-1 and TRBJ2-2; D perhaps matches TRBD2 (5 bases). Germline assignment: CDR1 SGHRS and CDR2 YFSETQ. The CDR3 runs to 17 residues. V lost 3 bases, J lost 7 bases, and 22 bases lay in between.

In its sample, this clonotype was seen many times. V gene TRBV20-1 combines with J gene TRBJ1-1, with D unresolved. Per the germline V gene, CDR1 is DFQATT and CDR2 is SNEGSKA (reference sequence). V was cut by 1 base and J by 0 bases, with 6 bases left in between. The CDR3 is 13 amino acids. This CDR3 reads CSARAWVNTEAFF. In nucleotides, the CDR3 is TGCAGTGCTAGAGCTTGGGTGAACACTGAAGCTTTCTTT.

The table lists this clonotype with many counts. V is TRBV29-1 and J is TRBJ2-2; the D is unclear. The CDR3 covers 13 residues. The germline V and J ends were trimmed by 7 bases and 1 base, with 10 bases remaining between them. The germline CDR1 and CDR2 sequences are SQVTM and ANQGSEA. The CDR3 nucleotides read TGCAGCGCAATGGACGGGAACACCGGGGAGCTGTTTTTT. It encodes CSAMDGNTGELFF.

This clonotype was seen at least ten times. The rearrangement links TRBV5-1 to TRBJ2-1; 8 bases line up with TRBD2. The V and J ends lost 3 bases and 0 bases, in that order; junction bases with no gene match: 5. Germline assignment: CDR1 SGHRS and CDR2 YFSETQ. The CDR3 is made up of 16 amino acids. The CDR3 loop is CASSSIAGPSYNEQFF. The DNA of the CDR3 is TGCGCCAGCAGCTCCATAGCGGGACCCTCCTACAATGAGCAGTTCTTC.

This clonotype was seen ten or more times. This sequence joins TRBV6-1 and TRBJ2-7, with 7 bases lining up with TRBD2. Per the germline V gene, CDR1 is MNHNS and CDR2 is SASEGT. The CDR3 sequence is 15 residues long. V shed 8 bases and J 2 bases; nucleotides not matched to a gene: 12. CDR3 nucleotides: TGTGCCAGCGGGGGAGGGCAGGGCCTAACCTACGAGCAGTACTTC. It yields the protein CASGGGQGLTYEQYF.

This clonotype has a count of ten or more. The rearrangement uses TRBV18 and TRBJ1-2; maybe TRBD1 (5 bases). This CDR3 contains 13 residues. V was cut by 6 bases and J by 6 bases, with 14 bases left in between. Germline CDR1 and CDR2: KGHSH and LQKENI. The CDR3 sequence: CASSPQGDDGYTF. Here the CDR3 DNA reads TGTGCCAGCTCGCCGCAGGGTGACGATGGCTACACCTTC.

The J gene is TRBJ1-1, the V gene TRBV3-1; D unresolved. Trimming left V 11 bases short and J 1 base short, with 23 bases between. This CDR3 is 16 amino acids long. Germline assignment: CDR1 LGHDT and CDR2 YNNKEL (reference sequence). Written as DNA, the CDR3 is TGTGCCTGCACCCAAGGCGCGTCAGCGGGGAACACTGAAGCTTTCTTT. As protein: CACTQGASAGNTEAFF.

In its sample, this clonotype was seen many times. V is TRBV5-1 and J is TRBJ1-1; 7 positions agree with TRBD1. V trimming: 6 bases; J trimming: 5 bases; junction bases outside the gene matches: 7. The CDR3 has 13 residues. The germline CDR1 and CDR2 sequences are SGHRS and YFSETQ. The CDR3 reads CASTNSGGTEAFF. CDR3 coding DNA: TGCGCCAGCACGAATTCAGGGGGAACTGAAGCTTTCTTT.

This clonotype occurred many times. V gene TRBV10-3 combines with J gene TRBJ2-5; D is ambiguous. Trimming shortened V by 0 bases and J by 9 bases, and 8 bases separated the two germline ends. CDR1 is ENHRY and CDR2 is SYGVKD in the germline V gene. The length of the CDR3 is 12 residues. The CDR3 reads CAISESETPQYF. The CDR3 DNA reads as TGTGCCATCAGTGAGTCGGAAACCCCCCAGTACTTC.

This clonotype was observed at least ten times. The CDR3 bases are TGCAGTGCTAGATCCGGGACAGGGACTTCCGAGCAGTACTTC. Amino acids: CSARSGTGTSEQYF. The chain is built from TRBV20-1 and TRBJ2-7; 9 nucleotides line up with TRBD1. This CDR3 is 14 amino acids long. V lost 2 bases to trimming and J lost 6 bases; unmatched junction nucleotides: 8. Germline assignment: CDR1 DFQATT and CDR2 SNEGSKA (reference sequence).

The table lists this clonotype with many counts. CDR3 in DNA: TGTGCCAGCAGTTACTCTATGGGGGGAGAGAATTCACCCCTCCACTTT. The encoded protein is CASSYSMGGENSPLHF. V is TRBV6-5 and J is TRBJ1-6; TRBD1 might be the D (5 bases). The CDR3 loop spans 16 amino acids. V lost 0 bases, J lost 7 bases, and 13 bases lay in between. In germline, CDR1 is MNHEY, CDR2 SVGAGI.

This clonotype occurred many times. The CDR3 spells CASSPAKAQYF. The CDR3 DNA is TGTGCCAGCAGCCCGGCCAAGGCCCAGTACTTC. This chain links TRBV6-6 with TRBJ2-5; D remains unclear. Trimming left V 6 bases short and J 9 bases short, with 11 bases between. This CDR3 has 11 amino acids. CDR1 and CDR2 from the germline V gene are MNHNY and SVGAGI (reference sequence).

This clonotype has at least ten counts. This chain joins TRBV12-3 or TRBV12-4 and TRBJ2-1; D gene ambiguous. Trimming removed 6 bases from V and 6 bases from J, with 15 bases in between. The CDR3 has 14 amino acids. The CDR3 DNA is TGTGCCAGCAGCTACGGACGCCCGGGCAATGAGCAGTTCTTC. Amino acids: CASSYGRPGNEQFF.

This clonotype was seen at least ten times. This sequence joins TRBV4-1 and TRBJ2-3, with D unclear. Germline V lookup: CDR1 MGHRA, CDR2 YSYEKL. Trimming took 0 bases from V and 4 from J, leaving 14 bases between them. This CDR3 has 16 amino acids. The CDR3 nucleotides are TGCGCCAGCAGCCAAGATCGACCAGCCCTGCCAGATACGCAGTATTTT. It is translated as CASSQDRPALPDTQYF.

This clonotype was picked up many times. V gene TRBV11-3 combines with J gene TRBJ2-5; 12 nucleotides align to TRBD2. This CDR3 has 16 amino acids. CDR1 is SGHNT and CDR2 is YENEEA in the germline V gene. V was clipped by 6 bases and J by 3 bases; unmatched bases: 8. CDR3 DNA sequence: TGTGCCAGCAGACTCCGTTCTAGCGGGGGGGAAGAGACCCAGTACTTC. This codes for CASRLRSSGGEETQYF.

This clonotype occurred many times. The chain is built from TRBV20-1 and TRBJ1-2; 11 positions agree with TRBD1. With 3 bases clipped from V and 3 bases from J, the junction kept 12 bases outside the gene matches. Per germline, CDR1 DFQATT and CDR2 SNEGSKA (reference sequence). CDR3 length: 17 residues. The CDR3 bases are TGCAGTGCTAGCTCCGGACAGGGGGCCCAGGTGGACTATGGCTACACCTTC. Amino acid sequence: CSASSGQGAQVDYGYTF.

This clonotype occurred many times. The genes are TRBV27 and TRBJ1-3; D is possibly TRBD1 (6 bases). The length of the CDR3 is 16 residues. Germline CDR1 reads MNHEY; CDR2 reads SMNVEV (reference sequence). V gave up 6 bases and J gave up 0 bases, with 15 bases separating them. The CDR3: CASSSGTTSSGNTIYF. As DNA, the CDR3 is TGTGCCAGCAGCTCCGGGACAACTAGCTCTGGAAACACCATATATTTT.

The table lists this clonotype with many counts. This sequence joins TRBV7-8 and TRBJ1-1; 7 nucleotides align to TRBD1. CDR1 is SGHVS, CDR2 FQNEAQ, per germline. The CDR3 extends over 13 amino acids. J lost 10 bases, V lost 2 bases, and 7 bases had no gene match. CDR3: CASSLQGGRSAFF. CDR3 DNA sequence: TGTGCCAGCAGCTTACAGGGGGGGCGATCAGCTTTCTTT.

As to this clonotype: A much larger clone is a single base away; this may be a read error. This chain links TRBV6-5 with TRBJ2-1; TRBD2 agrees at 7 bases. CDR1 is MNHEY, CDR2 SVGAGI, per germline. There are 17 residues in the CDR3. V shed 4 bases, J shed 8 bases, and the junction held 17 bases outside the gene matches. CDR3 residues: CASSSSREDFTRDEQFF. The CDR3 nucleotides read TGTGCCAGCAGTTCCTCCCGGGAGGACTTCACTAGGGATGAGCAGTTCTTC.

This clonotype occurred many times. J is TRBJ2-2 and V is TRBV5-1; a possible D gene is TRBD1 (6 bases). V was trimmed by 3 bases and J by 7 bases, leaving 13 bases between them. Germline V gene sequence: CDR1 SGHRS, CDR2 YFSETQ. The CDR3 runs 14 residues. CDR3 protein: CASSYRAGIGELFF. Written as DNA, the CDR3 is TGCGCCAGCAGCTACAGGGCTGGCATCGGGGAGCTGTTTTTT.

In this sample, this clonotype turned up many times. Here the CDR3 DNA reads TGTGCCAGCAGTAGCAGACAGCCAACAGATACGCAGTATTTT. Translating gives CASSSRQPTDTQYF. This rearrangement joins TRBV12-3 or TRBV12-4 to TRBJ2-3; perhaps TRBD1 as D (5 bases). The CDR3 loop spans 14 amino acids. The V gene lost 5 bases and the J gene lost 3 bases, with 12 bases spanning the gap.

This clonotype was found many times. This CDR3 reads CASSLVGIIGTDTQYF. The CDR3 bases are TGTGCCAGCAGCTTAGTAGGAATCATCGGAACAGATACGCAGTATTTT. The chain employs TRBV7-9 and TRBJ2-3, with D unresolved. Trimming pared 1 base from V and 3 bases from J, leaving 14 bases between. This CDR3 comprises 16 residues. CDR1 SEHNR and CDR2 FQNEAQ come from the germline V gene (reference sequence).